This TCR beta chain was observed in a study of shared clonotypes between healthy human individuals. Study at large: There were three CD4 naive, three CD4 memory, two CD8 naive and one CD8 memory plates per donor.

The CDR3 has 18 amino acids. Trimming removed 7 bases from V and 5 bases from J; junction bases left unmatched: 19. Germline CDR1 and CDR2: SNHLY and FYNNEI. From CD4+ cells came CD45RA+ naive and CD45RA-negative memory subsets. Evenly divided among several immunoSEQ plates was the genomic DNA of each subset. Sequencing used immunoSEQ multiplex PCR; TCRdb keeps in-frame clones, though not all of them. The sample has over a million clones; 95% to 97% are singletons. Study-level points and caveats: Sampling was confined to blood; repertoires within tissues likely differ.

As to this clone: Its target is unknown.

The clonotype comes from a man between 25 and 39 years old in good health. Sequencing input: naive CD4+ T cells sorted from blood. Subset of the sample: CD45RA+ positively selected. V is TRBV2 and J is TRBJ2-3; 9 bases line up with TRBD1. CDR3 bases: TGTGCCAGCACTGACCAACCAGCGGGGACAGGGATTATAGATACGCAGTATTTT. It translates to CASTDQPAGTGIIDTQYF.